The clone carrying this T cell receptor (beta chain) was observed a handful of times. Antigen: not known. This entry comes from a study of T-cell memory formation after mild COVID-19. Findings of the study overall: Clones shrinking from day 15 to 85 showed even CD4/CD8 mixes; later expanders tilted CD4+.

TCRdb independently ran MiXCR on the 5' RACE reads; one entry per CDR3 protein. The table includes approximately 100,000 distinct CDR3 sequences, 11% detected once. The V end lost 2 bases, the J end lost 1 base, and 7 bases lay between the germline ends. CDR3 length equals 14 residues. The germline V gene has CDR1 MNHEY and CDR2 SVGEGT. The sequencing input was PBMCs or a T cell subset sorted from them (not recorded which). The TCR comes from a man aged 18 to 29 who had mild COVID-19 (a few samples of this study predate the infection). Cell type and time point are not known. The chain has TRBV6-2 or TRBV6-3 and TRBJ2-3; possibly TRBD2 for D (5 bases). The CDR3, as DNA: TGTGCCAGCAGTTACCTGCGGGGCACAGATACGCAGTATTTT. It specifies CASSYLRGTDTQYF.